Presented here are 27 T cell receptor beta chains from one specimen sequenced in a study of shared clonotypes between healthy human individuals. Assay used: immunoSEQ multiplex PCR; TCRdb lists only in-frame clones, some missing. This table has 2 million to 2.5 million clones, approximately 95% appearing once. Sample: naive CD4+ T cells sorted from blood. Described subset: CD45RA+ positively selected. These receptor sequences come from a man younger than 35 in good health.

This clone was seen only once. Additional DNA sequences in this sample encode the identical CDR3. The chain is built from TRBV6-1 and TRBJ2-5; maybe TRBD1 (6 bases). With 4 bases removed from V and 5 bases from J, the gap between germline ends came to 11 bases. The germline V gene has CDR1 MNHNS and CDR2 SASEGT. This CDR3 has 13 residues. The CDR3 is CASSVTGRETQYF. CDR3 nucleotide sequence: TGTGCCAGCAGTGTAACAGGGCGGGAGACCCAGTACTTC.

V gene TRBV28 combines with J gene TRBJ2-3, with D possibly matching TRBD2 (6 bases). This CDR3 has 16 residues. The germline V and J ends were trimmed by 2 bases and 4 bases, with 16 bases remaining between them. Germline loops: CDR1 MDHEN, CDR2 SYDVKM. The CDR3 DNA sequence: TGTGCCAGCAGTTTAGCCGGGACTCGGTCGCCAGATACGCAGTATTTT. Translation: CASSLAGTRSPDTQYF.

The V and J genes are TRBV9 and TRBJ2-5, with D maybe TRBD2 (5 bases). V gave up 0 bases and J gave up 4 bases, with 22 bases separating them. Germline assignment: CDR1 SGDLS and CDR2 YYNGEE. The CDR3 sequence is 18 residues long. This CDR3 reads CASSVALVLVRAGETQYF. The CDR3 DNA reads TGTGCCAGCAGCGTAGCTCTGGTCCTGGTCCGGGCGGGAGAGACCCAGTACTTC.

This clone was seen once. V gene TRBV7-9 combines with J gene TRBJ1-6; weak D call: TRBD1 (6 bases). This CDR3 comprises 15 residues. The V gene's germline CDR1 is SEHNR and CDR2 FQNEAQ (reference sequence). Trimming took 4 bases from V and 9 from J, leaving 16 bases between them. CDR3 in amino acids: CASSSLTGSSSPLHF. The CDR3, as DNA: TGTGCCAGCAGCTCGTTGACAGGTTCAAGTTCACCCCTCCACTTT.

The CDR3 coding sequence is TGCGCCAGCAGCCAAGATCACGGGGCAGGGGGCAGGAATGAGCAGTTCTTC. Encoded protein: CASSQDHGAGGRNEQFF. The chain carries TRBV4-3 and TRBJ2-1, with 8 bases lining up with TRBD1. This CDR3 is 17 amino acids long. The germline V gene encodes CDR1 LGHNA and CDR2 YSLEER. After removal of 0 bases from V and 7 bases from J, the junction contained 11 bases not matched to a gene.

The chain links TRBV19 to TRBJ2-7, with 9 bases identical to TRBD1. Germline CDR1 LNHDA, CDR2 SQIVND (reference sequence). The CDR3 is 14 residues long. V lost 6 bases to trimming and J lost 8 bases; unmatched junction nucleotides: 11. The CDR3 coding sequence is TGTGCCAGTAGCCCGGAAGCAACAGGGGGCAAGCAGTACTTC. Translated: CASSPEATGGKQYF.

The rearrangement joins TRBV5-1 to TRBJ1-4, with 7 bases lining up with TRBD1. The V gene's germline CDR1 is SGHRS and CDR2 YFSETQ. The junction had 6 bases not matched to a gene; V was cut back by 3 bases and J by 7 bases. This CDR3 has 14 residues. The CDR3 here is CASSSQTGFEKLFF. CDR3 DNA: TGCGCCAGCAGCTCGCAGACAGGGTTTGAAAAACTGTTTTTT.

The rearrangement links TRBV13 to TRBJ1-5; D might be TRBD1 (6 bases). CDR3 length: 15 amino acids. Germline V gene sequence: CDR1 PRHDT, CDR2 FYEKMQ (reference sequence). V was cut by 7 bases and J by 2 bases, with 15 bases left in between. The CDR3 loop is CASNLSGACNQPQHF. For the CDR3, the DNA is TGTGCCAGCAACCTCTCGGGGGCTTGCAATCAGCCCCAGCATTTT.

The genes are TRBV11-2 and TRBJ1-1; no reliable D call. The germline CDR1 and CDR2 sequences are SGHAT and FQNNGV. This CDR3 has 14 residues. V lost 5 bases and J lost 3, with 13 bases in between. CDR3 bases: TGTGCCAGCAGCCGCCTTACAAGTTACACTGAAGCTTTCTTT. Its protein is CASSRLTSYTEAFF.

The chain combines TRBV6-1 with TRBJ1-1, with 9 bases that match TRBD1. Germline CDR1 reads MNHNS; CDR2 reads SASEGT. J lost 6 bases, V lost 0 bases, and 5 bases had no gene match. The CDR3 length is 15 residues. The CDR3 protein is CASSEAGTGYPEAFF. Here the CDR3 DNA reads TGTGCCAGCAGTGAAGCGGGGACAGGGTATCCTGAAGCTTTCTTT.

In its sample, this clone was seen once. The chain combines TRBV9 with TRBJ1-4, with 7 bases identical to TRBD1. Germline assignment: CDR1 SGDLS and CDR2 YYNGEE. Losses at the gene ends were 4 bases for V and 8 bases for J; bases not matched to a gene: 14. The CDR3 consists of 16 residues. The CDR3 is CASSPVGGGWGEKLFF. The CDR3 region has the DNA TGTGCCAGCAGCCCGGTAGGAGGGGGCTGGGGAGAAAAACTGTTTTTT.

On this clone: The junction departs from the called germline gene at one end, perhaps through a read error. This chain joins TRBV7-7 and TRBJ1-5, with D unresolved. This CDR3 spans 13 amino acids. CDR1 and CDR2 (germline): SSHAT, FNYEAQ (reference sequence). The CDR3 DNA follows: TGTGCTAGCAGCTTATTCGAGGGCCAGCCCCAGCATTTT. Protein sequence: CASSLFEGQPQHF.

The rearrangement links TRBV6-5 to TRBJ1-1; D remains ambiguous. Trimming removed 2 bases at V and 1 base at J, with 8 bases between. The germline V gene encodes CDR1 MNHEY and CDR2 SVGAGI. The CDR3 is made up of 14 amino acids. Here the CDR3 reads CASSYERSNTEAFF. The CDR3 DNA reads TGTGCCAGCAGTTACGAGAGGTCGAACACTGAAGCTTTCTTT.

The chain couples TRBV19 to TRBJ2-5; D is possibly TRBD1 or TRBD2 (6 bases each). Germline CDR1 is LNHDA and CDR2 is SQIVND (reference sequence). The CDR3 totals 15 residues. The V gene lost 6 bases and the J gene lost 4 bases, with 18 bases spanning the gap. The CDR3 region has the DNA TGTGCCAGTAGGGTTCGGACAGTGCGGGGAGAGACCCAGTACTTC. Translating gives CASRVRTVRGETQYF.

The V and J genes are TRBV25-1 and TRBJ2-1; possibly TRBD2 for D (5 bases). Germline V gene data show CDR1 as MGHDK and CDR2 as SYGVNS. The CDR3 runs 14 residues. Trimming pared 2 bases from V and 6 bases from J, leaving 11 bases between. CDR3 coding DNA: TGTGCCAGCAGTGAAATCGGGGATCCCAATGAGCAGTTCTTC. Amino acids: CASSEIGDPNEQFF.

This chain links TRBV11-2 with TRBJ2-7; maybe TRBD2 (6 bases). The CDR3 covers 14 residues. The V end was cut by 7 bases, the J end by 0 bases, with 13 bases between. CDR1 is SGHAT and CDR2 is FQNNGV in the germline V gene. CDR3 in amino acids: CASTFGRSSYEQYF. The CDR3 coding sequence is TGTGCCAGCACATTCGGGAGATCCTCCTACGAGCAGTACTTC.

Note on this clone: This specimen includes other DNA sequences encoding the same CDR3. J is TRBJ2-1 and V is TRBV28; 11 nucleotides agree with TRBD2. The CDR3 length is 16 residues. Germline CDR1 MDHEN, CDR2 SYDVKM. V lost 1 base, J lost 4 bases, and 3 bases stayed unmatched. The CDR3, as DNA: TGTGCCAGCAGTTTATCAGGGACTAGCGGATACAATGAGCAGTTCTTC. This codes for CASSLSGTSGYNEQFF.

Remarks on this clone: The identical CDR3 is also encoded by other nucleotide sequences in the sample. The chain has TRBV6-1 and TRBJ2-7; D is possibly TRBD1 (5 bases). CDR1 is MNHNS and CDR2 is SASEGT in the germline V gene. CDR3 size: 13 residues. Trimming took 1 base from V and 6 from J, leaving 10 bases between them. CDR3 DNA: TGTGCCAGCAGTGAAGGTCAGGGCCGCGAGCAGTACTTC. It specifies CASSEGQGREQYF.

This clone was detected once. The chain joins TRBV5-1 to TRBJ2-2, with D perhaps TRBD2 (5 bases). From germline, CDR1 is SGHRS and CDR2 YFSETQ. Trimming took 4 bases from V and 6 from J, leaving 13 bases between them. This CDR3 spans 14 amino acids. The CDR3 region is CASSLVTKSGELFF. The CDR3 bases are TGCGCCAGCAGCCTGGTGACTAAATCCGGGGAGCTGTTTTTT. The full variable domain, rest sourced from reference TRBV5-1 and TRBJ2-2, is KAGVTQTPRYLIKTRGQQVTLSCSPISGHRSVSWYQQTPGQGLQFLFEYFSETQRNKGNFPGRFSGRQFSNSRSEMNVSTLELGDSALYLCASSLVTKSGELFFGEGSRLTVL.

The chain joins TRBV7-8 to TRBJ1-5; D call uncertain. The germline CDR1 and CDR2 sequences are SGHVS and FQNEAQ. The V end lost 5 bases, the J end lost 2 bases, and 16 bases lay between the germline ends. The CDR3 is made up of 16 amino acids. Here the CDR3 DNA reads TGTGCCAGCAGCATAGAACCTTCCGGGGGCAATCAGCCCCAGCATTTT. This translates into CASSIEPSGGNQPQHF.

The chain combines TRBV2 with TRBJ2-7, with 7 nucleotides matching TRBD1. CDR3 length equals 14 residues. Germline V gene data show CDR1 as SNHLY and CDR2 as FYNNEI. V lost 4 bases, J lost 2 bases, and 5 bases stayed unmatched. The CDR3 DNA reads TGTGCCAGCAGTGTAATGGGACAGACCTACGAGCAGTACTTC. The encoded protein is CASSVMGQTYEQYF.

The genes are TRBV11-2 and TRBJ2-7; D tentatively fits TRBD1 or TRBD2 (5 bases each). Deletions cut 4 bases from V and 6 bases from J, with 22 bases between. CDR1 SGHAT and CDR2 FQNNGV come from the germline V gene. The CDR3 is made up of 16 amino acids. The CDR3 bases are TGTGCCAGCAGCTACACCTCGGGGCAAACCTCTGGCGAGCAGTACTTC. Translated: CASSYTSGQTSGEQYF.

CDR3 protein: CASSSGLAPTNTGELFF. Here the CDR3 DNA reads TGTGCCAGCAGCTCGGGACTAGCACCTACGAACACCGGGGAGCTGTTTTTT. J is TRBJ2-2 and V is TRBV5-4; 9 bases are shared with TRBD2. The CDR3 consists of 17 residues. Germline CDR1 is SGHNT and CDR2 is YYREEE (reference sequence). The V gene end was trimmed by 3 bases and the J gene end by 0 bases; junction bases not matched to a gene: 6. The variable domain in full, completed from reference TRBV5-4 and TRBJ2-2, reads ETGVTQSPTHLIKTRGQQVTLRCSSQSGHNTVSWYQQALGQGPQFIFQYYREEENGRGNFPPRFSGLQFPNYSSELNVNALELDDSALYLCASSSGLAPTNTGELFFGEGSRLTVL.

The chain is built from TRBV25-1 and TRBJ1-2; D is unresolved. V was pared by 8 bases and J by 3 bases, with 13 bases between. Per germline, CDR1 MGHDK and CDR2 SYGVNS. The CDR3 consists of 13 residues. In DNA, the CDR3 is TGTGCCAGCTGCCCGGCGGGTGACTATGGCTACACCTTC. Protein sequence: CASCPAGDYGYTF.

The CDR3 DNA follows: TGTGCCAGCAGCCCCTCTCTAGCGGGCGACACCGGGGAGCTGTTTTTT. It translates to CASSPSLAGDTGELFF. The V call is TRBV4-2, the J call TRBJ2-2; 8 positions agree with TRBD2. The CDR3 is 16 amino acids. Germline-derived CDR1 and CDR2 are LGHNA and YNFKEQ. The ends lost 4 bases at V and 3 bases at J; junction bases unmatched: 7.

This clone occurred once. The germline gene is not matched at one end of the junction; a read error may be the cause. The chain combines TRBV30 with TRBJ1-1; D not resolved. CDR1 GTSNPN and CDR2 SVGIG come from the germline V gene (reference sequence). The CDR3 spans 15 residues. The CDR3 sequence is CAWSVQRSRGTEVFF. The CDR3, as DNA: TGTGCCTGGAGTGTACAAAGATCCCGGGGAACTGAAGTTTTCTTT.

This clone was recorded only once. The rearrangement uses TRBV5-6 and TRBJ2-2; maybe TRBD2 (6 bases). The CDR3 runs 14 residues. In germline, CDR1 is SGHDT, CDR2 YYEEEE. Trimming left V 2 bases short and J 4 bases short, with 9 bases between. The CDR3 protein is CASSFYGGTGELFF. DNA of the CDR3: TGTGCCAGCAGCTTTTACGGGGGCACCGGGGAGCTGTTTTTT.